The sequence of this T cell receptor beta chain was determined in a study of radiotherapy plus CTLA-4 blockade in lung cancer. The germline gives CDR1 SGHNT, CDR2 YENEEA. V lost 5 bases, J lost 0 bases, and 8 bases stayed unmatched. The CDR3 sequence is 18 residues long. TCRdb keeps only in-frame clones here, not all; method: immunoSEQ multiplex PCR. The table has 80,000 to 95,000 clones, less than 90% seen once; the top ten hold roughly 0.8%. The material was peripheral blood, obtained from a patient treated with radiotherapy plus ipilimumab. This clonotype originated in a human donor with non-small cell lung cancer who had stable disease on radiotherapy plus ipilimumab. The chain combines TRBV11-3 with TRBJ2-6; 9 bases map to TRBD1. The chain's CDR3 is CASSPTGTGYSGANVLTF. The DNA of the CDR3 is TGTGCCAGCAGCCCAACCGGGACAGGGTACTCTGGGGCCAACGTCCTGACTTTC.